These 3 T cell receptor beta chains share one sample of origin, sequenced in a study of Ad26.COV2.S vaccination and SARS-CoV-2 variants (dated by TCRdb to the early 2020s). The sample's treatment or condition, from its label and the paper: around 19 received Ad26.COV2.S at low or high dose, single or two shots; 5 received placebo; per-sample allocation not given. Repertoires of vaccine and placebo recipients were sequenced from samples collected on day 63 after the first injection. Receptor amplification or capture employed the immunoSEQ multiplex PCR assay. TCRdb holds this immuneACCESS table with in-frame rearrangements only. Some clones are missing; in checked studies, unresolved V genes explain under half, and the rest has no known cause. Across this sample there are fewer than 400,000 clones, with approximately 89% seen only once. In total, the top ten clones hold under 2% of the sample. The source was peripheral blood, collected in a trial of Ad26.COV2.S vaccine versus placebo. The receptor source for this set is a person between 18 and 65 years old who received the Ad26.COV2.S COVID-19 vaccine or a placebo.

The gene calls are TRBV5-5 and TRBJ1-1; D not certain. The CDR3 consists of 13 residues. V dropped 4 bases and J dropped 3 bases, with 10 bases sitting between them. From germline, CDR1 is SGHKS and CDR2 YYEKEE (reference sequence). In nucleotides, the CDR3 is TGTGCCAGCAGCCCGGAGATTTACACTGAAGCTTTCTTT. Protein sequence: CASSPEIYTEAFF.

CDR3 amino acids: CASSPTRLAGLREQYF. In DNA, the CDR3 is TGTGCCAGCAGTCCCACCCGACTAGCGGGGCTTCGCGAGCAGTACTTC. V is TRBV28 and J is TRBJ2-7, with 11 bases identical to TRBD2. Trimming cost V 5 bases and J 6 bases; bases outside gene matches: 12. CDR3 length: 16 residues. CDR1 and CDR2 from the germline V gene are MDHEN and SYDVKM.

This chain joins TRBV30 and TRBJ2-1; possibly TRBD2 for D (6 bases). V was shortened by 0 bases and J by 0 bases, with 15 bases between the two germline ends. Germline CDR1 reads GTSNPN; CDR2 reads SVGIG (reference sequence). The CDR3 loop spans 17 amino acids. The CDR3 loop is CAWSVRAGLSSYNEQFF. CDR3 coding DNA: TGTGCCTGGAGTGTCCGAGCGGGTTTAAGCTCCTACAATGAGCAGTTCTTC. Full variable domain (missing parts from reference TRBV30 and TRBJ2-1): SQTIHQWPATLVQPVGSPLSLECTVEGTSNPNLYWYRQAAGRGLQLLFYSVGIGQISSEVPQNLSASRPQDRQFILSSKKLLLSDSGFYLCAWSVRAGLSSYNEQFFGPGTRLTVL.